This TCR beta chain originates from a study of ipilimumab plus nivolumab after autologous stem cell transplantation. The CDR3 runs 15 residues. CDR1 is LNHDA, CDR2 SQIVND, per germline (reference sequence). Trimming pared 4 bases from V and 0 bases from J, leaving 12 bases between. Assay used: immunoSEQ multiplex PCR; TCRdb lists only in-frame clones, some missing. The top ten hold 2.2% of the sample, which has fewer than 85,000 clones, more than 80% seen once. This TCR was sampled from a male donor with diffuse large B-cell lymphoma. This chain connects TRBV19 to TRBJ1-2; D not certain. This sample comprised PBMCs, obtained in a trial of ipilimumab plus nivolumab as post-transplant consolidation. The DNA of the CDR3 is TGTGCCAGTAGTACTTCGGACCAAGCTAACTATGGCTACACCTTC. Protein sequence: CASSTSDQANYGYTF.